The entry below describes one TCR beta chain. Its antigen is not identified. The CDR3 sequence is 11 residues long. The junction had 9 bases not matched to a gene; V was cut back by 8 bases and J by 12 bases. Germline lookup yields CDR1 MDHEN and CDR2 SYDVKM. The sample belongs to a study of CD8+CD57+ T cells in acquired aplastic anemia. Whole-study findings and limits: Overlapping CD8+ CDR3 repertoires of patients and controls contained under 35 shared sequences.

Only patients with CD8+CD57+ cell expansion on flow cytometry were chosen for sequencing. Patients were untreated when blood was sampled. Genomic DNA, serving as template, underwent TCR beta VDJ and CDR3 profiling. TCRdb re-called the reads with MiXCR, one entry per CDR3 protein. The sample has around 180,000 distinct CDR3 sequences, 48% seen once; the top ten hold 1.8%. This receptor was identified in a human donor with aplastic anemia. V is TRBV28 and J is TRBJ1-2, with TRBD1 identical over 7 bases. Input material: sorted CD4+, CD8+, or CD8+CD57+ T cells (not recorded which) from PBMCs. CDR3 amino acids: CASRTGCLDTF. As DNA, the CDR3 is TGTGCCAGCCGGACAGGATGTCTCGACACCTTC.